This is a list of T cell receptor beta chains from one sample in a study of beta chain features in type 1 diabetes. Clones were read by immunoSEQ multiplex PCR, and TCRdb kept only the in-frame ones, dropping some. This sample carries tens of thousands of clones, about 51% of them seen once, and the ten largest clones take more than 2%. The sample consisted of Tregs from blood. These receptors were collected from a woman between 18 and 29 years old in good health. CDR3s include the opening cysteine and the closing phenylalanine or tryptophan. D genes are given only for firm matches. Clone sizes are given selectively: once, few, many, or a class where the clone is expanded.

abundance | j_gene | d_gene | v_gene | CDR3aa | CDR3nt
NA | TRBJ1-6 | NA | TRBV9 | CASSVSRIGSPLHF | TGTGCCAGCAGTGTTTCAAGAATCGGTTCACCCCTCCACTTT
few | TRBJ2-3 | TRBD1 | TRBV28 | CASRDSGTGRTDTQYF | TGTGCCAGCAGGGATTCCGGGACAGGGAGGACAGATACGCAGTATTTT
NA | TRBJ2-1 | TRBD2 | TRBV18 | CASPPSSGKTNEQFF | TGTGCCAGCCCACCTTCTAGCGGGAAAACCAATGAGCAGTTCTTC
NA | TRBJ2-7 | TRBD1 | TRBV27 | CASSFRRTGDASYEQYF | TGTGCCAGCAGTTTCCGCCGGACAGGGGACGCTTCCTACGAGCAGTACTTC
NA | TRBJ1-2 | NA | TRBV6-4 | CASSDERDNRDYGYTF | TGTGCCAGCAGTGACGAACGGGACAACCGGGACTATGGCTACACCTTC
NA | TRBJ1-5 | TRBD1 | TRBV19 | CASSWETGKNQPQHF | TGTGCCAGTAGTTGGGAGACAGGGAAAAATCAGCCCCAGCATTTT
few | TRBJ2-3 | NA | TRBV11-2 | CASSFFADTQYF | TGTGCCAGCAGCTTTTTCGCGGATACGCAGTATTTT
once | TRBJ1-5 | TRBD1 | TRBV30 | CAWNRDRAGQPQHF | TGTGCCTGGAACCGGGACAGGGCTGGGCAGCCCCAGCATTTT
NA | TRBJ2-2 | NA | TRBV28 | CASRYLIPGATGELFF | TGTGCCAGCAGGTACCTTATACCAGGGGCCACCGGGGAGCTGTTTTTT
few | TRBJ2-5 | TRBD1 | TRBV5-8 | CASSSPGQGRETQYF | TGTGCCAGCAGCTCTCCGGGACAGGGAAGGGAGACCCAGTACTTC
NA | TRBJ1-1 | NA | TRBV9 | CASSAGDYTEAFF | TGTGCCAGCAGCGCAGGGGATTACACTGAAGCTTTCTTT
NA | TRBJ2-4 | NA | TRBV28 | CASSLGRSKNIQYF | TGTGCCAGCAGTTTGGGGAGATCCAAAAACATTCAGTACTTC
few | TRBJ2-1 | NA | TRBV6-4 | CASSDSGTYNEQFF | TGTGCCAGCAGTGACTCTGGGACTTACAATGAGCAGTTCTTC
NA | TRBJ2-5 | NA | TRBV28 | CASNPQGVQETQYF | TGTGCCAGCAATCCACAGGGAGTCCAAGAGACCCAGTACTTC
NA | TRBJ2-1 | NA | TRBV5-4 | CASSREPGNGQFF | TGTGCCAGCAGCCGGGAGCCCGGGAACGGGCAGTTCTTC
NA | TRBJ1-2 | TRBD1 | TRBV28 | CASTPGQANYGYTF | TGTGCCAGCACTCCGGGACAGGCGAACTATGGCTACACCTTC
few | TRBJ2-3 | NA | TRBV7-2 | CASSSQFRDTQYF | TGTGCCAGCAGCAGCCAGTTCAGGGATACGCAGTATTTT
few | TRBJ2-6 | NA | TRBV29-1 | CSVDSSGANVLTF | TGCAGCGTTGACTCCTCGGGGGCCAACGTCCTGACTTTC
few | TRBJ2-5 | NA | TRBV11-3 | CASSSGLWETQYF | TGTGCCAGCAGCTCGGGACTTTGGGAGACCCAGTACTTC
NA | TRBJ2-1 | TRBD1 | TRBV7-6 | CASSRTGGLTNEQFF | TGTGCCAGCAGCAGAACAGGGGGCTTGACCAATGAGCAGTTCTTC
NA | TRBJ1-2 | NA | TRBV15 | CATSSRREGDGYTF | TGTGCCACCAGCAGCCGGAGGGAGGGGGATGGCTACACCTTC
NA | TRBJ2-1 | TRBD2 | TRBV10-3 | CAISVAGGPSYNEQFF | TGTGCCATCAGTGTAGCGGGAGGTCCCTCCTACAATGAGCAGTTCTTC
NA | TRBJ2-3 | TRBD1 | TRBV9 | CASSEHPGQGQDTQYF | TGTGCCAGCAGCGAGCATCCGGGACAGGGACAGGATACGCAGTATTTT
NA | TRBJ1-1 | NA | TRBV4-1 | CASSQRRGTEAFF | TGCGCCAGCAGCCAACGACGGGGCACTGAAGCTTTCTTT
NA | TRBJ1-1 | NA | TRBV5-5 | CASSLGGGGEAFF | TGTGCCAGCAGCTTGGGCGGGGGTGGTGAAGCTTTCTTT
once | TRBJ1-1 | NA | TRBV18 | CASSPINSEAFF | TGTGCCAGCTCACCCATCAACAGTGAAGCTTTCTTT
once | TRBJ2-3 | NA | TRBV6-5 | CASSYSNSGSQYF | TGTGCCAGCAGTTACTCGAACAGTGGCTCGCAGTATTTT
NA | TRBJ2-3 | TRBD1 | TRBV2 | CASRARDSLWARRTDTQYF | TGTGCCAGCAGGGCTCGGGACAGTCTCTGGGCTCGGCGGACAGATACGCAGTATTTT
NA | TRBJ1-1 | TRBD1 | TRBV19 | CATTPGQGSSEAFF | TGTGCCACCACGCCGGGACAGGGTTCCTCTGAAGCTTTCTTT
few | TRBJ1-2 | TRBD1 | TRBV5-1 | CASSYDRGNYGYTF | TGCGCCAGCAGCTATGACAGGGGAAACTATGGCTACACCTTC
NA | TRBJ2-1 | TRBD2 | TRBV6-5 | CASSPGTSVYNEQFF | TGTGCCAGCAGCCCCGGGACTAGCGTGTACAATGAGCAGTTCTTC
NA | TRBJ2-7 | TRBD2 | TRBV6-6 | CASSSHTSGSYEQYF | TGTGCCAGCAGTTCCCACACTAGCGGGAGTTACGAGCAGTACTTC
NA | TRBJ2-5 | NA | TRBV7-2 | CASSLGAGETQYF | TGTGCCAGCAGCTTAGGAGCGGGAGAGACCCAGTACTTC
NA | TRBJ2-3 | NA | TRBV7-2 | CASSLSGFSTDTQYF | TGTGCCAGCAGCTTATCGGGTTTTAGCACAGATACGCAGTATTTT
few | TRBJ1-2 | TRBD1 | TRBV23-1 | CASTPRGDRGPGLHGYTF | TGCGCCAGCACCCCAAGGGGGGACAGGGGGCCGGGATTGCATGGCTACACCTTC
NA | TRBJ1-6 | NA | TRBV5-6 | CASSWAHIGSPLHF | TGTGCCAGCAGCTGGGCCCATATTGGTTCACCCCTCCACTTT
NA | TRBJ1-2 | TRBD1 | TRBV28 | CASSLGQGAGYGYTF | TGTGCCAGCAGTCTGGGACAGGGGGCAGGATATGGCTACACCTTC
few | TRBJ1-2 | NA | TRBV7-9 | CASSLAGSGGYTF | TGTGCCAGCAGCTTAGCTGGTTCAGGAGGCTACACCTTC
NA | TRBJ1-1 | NA | TRBV30 | CACMYRENTEAFF | TGTGCCTGTATGTACAGGGAGAACACTGAAGCTTTCTTT
NA | TRBJ2-4 | NA | TRBV7-9 | CASSLMTDLAKNIQYF | TGTGCCAGCAGCTTAATGACAGACCTAGCCAAAAACATTCAGTACTTC
NA | TRBJ2-7 | NA | TRBV11-2 | CASRLAGPRGGEQYF | TGTGCCAGCAGATTAGCGGGCCCGAGGGGGGGTGAGCAGTACTTC